Below, 16 T cell receptor beta chains from the same sample are listed, as sequenced in a study of blood T cells in healthy people across ages (dated by TCRdb to between 2015 and 2016). Library creation used 5' RACE. The sample was run on an Illumina HiSeq 2500. A second roughly 7 to 11 cycle PCR used a sample-barcoded 5' primer and a J-beta primer mix. In TCRdb, the public reads were trimmed at Q25 with fastp and aligned with MiXCR, with productive beta chains retained. Each entry merges the rows of one CDR3 protein and shows their most common DNA and genes. The sample table holds fewer than 1,200,000 distinct CDR3 sequences, of which 25% were seen once. 0.75% of the sample is in the top ten clones. Separately, the same data were catalogued under a study of T cells of mothers and their children.

The sequencing sample was made of blood. These receptor sequences come from a girl aged 2 to 9 in good health.

This clonotype was counted a single time. The CDR3 is CASSWGEVYNEQFF. Here the CDR3 DNA reads TGTGCCAGCAGCTGGGGGGAGGTGTACAATGAGCAGTTCTTC. The chain links TRBV7-9 to TRBJ2-1; a possible D gene is TRBD2 (6 bases). Trimming pared 4 bases from V and 4 bases from J, leaving 11 bases between. The CDR3 covers 14 residues. The germline CDR1 and CDR2 sequences are SEHNR and FQNEAQ (reference sequence).

This clonotype was counted only a few times. The chain uses TRBV20-1 and TRBJ2-5; D is possibly TRBD1 or TRBD2 (5 bases each). Germline assignment: CDR1 DFQATT and CDR2 SNEGSKA (reference sequence). V was trimmed by 5 bases and J by 0 bases, leaving 10 bases between them. CDR3 size: 13 residues. CDR3 sequence: CSAHGTNQETQYF. The CDR3 DNA is TGCAGTGCTCACGGGACCAACCAAGAGACCCAGTACTTC.

Here the CDR3 reads CASSLAGVDDEKLFF. The CDR3, as DNA: TGTGCCAGCAGCTTAGCAGGGGTGGACGATGAAAAACTGTTTTTT. The J gene is TRBJ1-4, the V gene TRBV11-2, with D perhaps matching TRBD1 (6 bases). Trimming took off 1 base at V and 6 bases at J, with 12 bases between the two ends. Per the germline V gene, CDR1 is SGHAT and CDR2 is FQNNGV. The CDR3 length is 15 residues.

This chain uses TRBV20-1 with TRBJ1-2; D perhaps matches TRBD1 (6 bases). The CDR3 has 15 amino acids. V was trimmed by 3 bases and J by 5 bases, leaving 19 bases between them. Germline V gene lookup returns CDR1 DFQATT and CDR2 SNEGSKA (reference sequence). DNA of the CDR3: TGCAGTGCTAGGGGGGCGGCTCTCAGCGCGTATGGCTACACCTTC. Encoded protein: CSARGAALSAYGYTF.

The V gene is TRBV4-1, the J gene TRBJ2-5; 10 bases agree with TRBD1. The CDR3 is 15 amino acids. V lost 4 bases, J lost 2 bases, and 4 bases stayed unmatched. Germline CDR1 is MGHRA and CDR2 is YSYEKL. The CDR3 DNA reads TGCGCCAGCAGCCCCTCGGACAGGGGGCAAGAGACCCAGTACTTC. Translation: CASSPSDRGQETQYF.

V gene TRBV9 combines with J gene TRBJ1-2; TRBD1 is a possible D gene (5 bases). The length of the CDR3 is 15 residues. The V and J ends lost 3 bases and 3 bases respectively, with 15 bases between them. Germline CDR1 SGDLS, CDR2 YYNGEE. CDR3 region: CASSDSGTEYYGYTF. The DNA for the CDR3 is TGTGCCAGCAGCGACTCCGGGACGGAATACTATGGCTACACCTTC.

V usage is TRBV6-5 and J usage is TRBJ1-5; no definite D call. V was trimmed by 4 bases and J by 4 bases, leaving 11 bases between them. Germline V gene data show CDR1 as MNHEY and CDR2 as SVGAGI. The CDR3 length is 14 residues. The CDR3 loop reads CASSSGSPNQPQHF. Written as DNA, the CDR3 is TGTGCCAGCAGTTCCGGATCCCCAAATCAGCCCCAGCATTTT.

This chain links TRBV19 with TRBJ2-5; D tentatively fits TRBD1 or TRBD2 (5 bases each). CDR3 length: 12 residues. With 7 bases removed from V and 11 bases from J, the gap between germline ends came to 17 bases. CDR1 and CDR2 from the germline V gene are LNHDA and SQIVND (reference sequence). The CDR3 loop reads CASTGTGSEQYF. The CDR3 coding sequence is TGTGCCAGTACCGGGACGGGAAGTGAGCAGTACTTC.

V is TRBV4-1 and J is TRBJ2-3, with 7 bases matching TRBD1. Losses at the gene ends were 2 bases for V and 4 bases for J; bases not matched to a gene: 3. CDR1 and CDR2 (germline): MGHRA, YSYEKL. The CDR3 contains 14 residues. CDR3 sequence (DNA): TGCGCCAGCAGCCAATCGGGACAGTCAGATACGCAGTATTTT. This gives the protein CASSQSGQSDTQYF.

This clonotype was detected only once. This chain joins TRBV14 and TRBJ2-1, with TRBD2 as a possible D gene (6 bases). The ends were cut back, 1 base at V and 1 base at J, with 23 bases in the middle. The CDR3 contains 20 residues. CDR1 and CDR2 (germline): SGHDN, FVKESK. The CDR3 DNA reads TGTGCCAGCAGCCAAGGAAGGATTAAGGGGCACGGGGGATCCTACAATGAGCAGTTCTTC. Translating gives CASSQGRIKGHGGSYNEQFF.

This clonotype has a handful of counts. The chain carries TRBV29-1 and TRBJ1-1; D ambiguous. The germline V gene has CDR1 SQVTM and CDR2 ANQGSEA. With 4 bases removed from V and 6 bases from J, the gap between germline ends came to 15 bases. The CDR3 length is 13 residues. The CDR3 is CSVGGSLDAEAFF. The DNA for the CDR3 is TGCAGCGTTGGTGGGTCTTTGGACGCTGAAGCTTTCTTT.

This clonotype came up a few times. The chain joins TRBV5-1 to TRBJ2-1; 8 nucleotides agree with TRBD1. Germline values: CDR1 SGHRS, CDR2 YFSETQ. CDR3 length: 17 residues. V lost 2 bases and J lost 3; bases outside the gene matches: 10. This CDR3 reads CASSFLVTGEVYNEQFF. CDR3 DNA sequence: TGCGCCAGCAGCTTCCTTGTGACAGGGGAGGTCTACAATGAGCAGTTCTTC. Based on the CDR3 plus reference TRBV5-1 and TRBJ2-1, the full variable domain is KAGVTQTPRYLIKTRGQQVTLSCSPISGHRSVSWYQQTPGQGLQFLFEYFSETQRNKGNFPGRFSGRQFSNSRSEMNVSTLELGDSALYLCASSFLVTGEVYNEQFFGPGTRLTVL.

The chain couples TRBV12-3 or TRBV12-4 to TRBJ2-1; 7 bases map to TRBD2. V gave up 6 bases and J gave up 9 bases; unmatched junction bases: 5. The CDR3 runs to 12 residues. The CDR3 is CASRPSGGEQFF. The CDR3 DNA is TGTGCCAGCAGGCCCTCGGGGGGTGAGCAGTTCTTC.

This clonotype was seen many times. V usage is TRBV19 and J usage is TRBJ2-7; D not certain. The germline V gene encodes CDR1 LNHDA and CDR2 SQIVND (reference sequence). Trimming removed 3 bases at V and 5 bases at J, with 5 bases between. The CDR3 loop spans 11 amino acids. The CDR3 DNA reads as TGTGCCAGTAGTATTGGCAACGAGCAGTACTTC. As protein: CASSIGNEQYF.

The rearrangement links TRBV5-1 to TRBJ2-5, with 7 bases that match TRBD2. CDR1 is SGHRS, CDR2 YFSETQ, per germline. CDR3 size: 17 residues. J gave up 2 bases and V 1 base, and 11 bases lay outside the gene matches. The CDR3 is CASSLLGEGVSQETQYF. The CDR3 coding sequence is TGCGCCAGCAGCTTGCTCGGGGAGGGAGTATCGCAAGAGACCCAGTACTTC.

This clonotype was seen a few times. The rearrangement joins TRBV3-1 to TRBJ1-3; D possibly corresponds to TRBD1 (5 bases). Trimming pared 1 base from V and 0 bases from J, leaving 10 bases between. The CDR3 covers 16 residues. The germline CDR1 and CDR2 sequences are LGHDT and YNNKEL (reference sequence). The DNA for the CDR3 is TGTGCCAGCAGCCAAGCGGGGCCTACCTCTGGAAACACCATATATTTT. Translation: CASSQAGPTSGNTIYF.